These 25 T cell receptor beta chains share one sample of origin, sequenced in a study of post-analysis software for immune sequencing data. Researchers reported that TCR beta cDNA libraries carried unique molecular identifiers. A single record per CDR3 protein comes from TCRdb applying MiXCR to the PCR reads. Among 400,000 to 500,000 distinct CDR3 sequences listed, approximately 37% were seen once. General study points: Among four to six TRBV segments more frequent in patients than controls were TRBV5-6, TRBV5-1 and TRBV20-1.

Their antigens remain unidentified. The material sequenced was blood. These receptors originate from a girl between 2 and 10 years old with multiple sclerosis.

The V and J genes are TRBV5-1 and TRBJ1-5; no reliable D call. CDR3 length: 15 residues. Germline V gene data show CDR1 as SGHRS and CDR2 as YFSETQ. V lost 1 base and J lost 4, with 12 bases in between. CDR3 bases: TGCGCCAGCAGCTTGAGCGGCTCGGTTAATCAGCCCCAGCATTTT. This encodes CASSLSGSVNQPQHF.

This chain links TRBV11-2 with TRBJ2-4; no reliable D call. Trimming shortened V by 0 bases and J by 0 bases, and 6 bases separated the two germline ends. Germline loops: CDR1 SGHAT, CDR2 FQNNGV. The CDR3 is 15 amino acids. The CDR3 DNA is TGTGCCAGCAGCTTAGACAGATTAGCCAAAAACATTCAGTACTTC. Translated, it gives CASSLDRLAKNIQYF.

The rearrangement uses TRBV6-5 and TRBJ2-7, with TRBD1 matching over 9 bases. Trimming cost V 0 bases and J 4 bases; bases outside gene matches: 7. The CDR3 sequence is 16 residues long. The germline V gene has CDR1 MNHEY and CDR2 SVGAGI. The CDR3: CASSYSPPGQGYEQYF. CDR3 nucleotides: TGTGCCAGCAGTTACTCACCACCGGGACAGGGATACGAGCAGTACTTC.

V and J are TRBV4-2 and TRBJ1-5; no clear D gene. Germline CDR1 and CDR2: LGHNA and YNFKEQ. The CDR3 is 14 amino acids. V was pared by 0 bases and J by 2 bases, with 5 bases between. CDR3 residues: CASSQDRGNQPQHF. CDR3 nucleotides: TGTGCCAGCAGCCAAGATCGAGGCAATCAGCCCCAGCATTTT.

The rearrangement uses TRBV29-1 and TRBJ2-1, with D perhaps TRBD1 (6 bases). The CDR3 length is 17 residues. The ends were cut back, 5 bases at V and 0 bases at J, with 20 bases in the middle. Germline V gene lookup returns CDR1 SQVTM and CDR2 ANQGSEA. The CDR3: CSVRTYRDIRSYNEQFF. The CDR3 bases are TGCAGCGTTAGAACCTACCGGGACATTCGCTCCTACAATGAGCAGTTCTTC.

This clonotype was observed a handful of times. The rearrangement links TRBV20-1 to TRBJ2-7; 7 bases map to TRBD2. Germline V gene lookup returns CDR1 DFQATT and CDR2 SNEGSKA (reference sequence). This CDR3 spans 14 amino acids. With V trimmed by 3 bases and J by 1 base, 6 bases remained unmatched. CDR3 sequence: CSARKAGTSYEQYF. The CDR3 nucleotides read TGCAGTGCTAGGAAAGCGGGAACATCCTACGAGCAGTACTTC.

The J gene is TRBJ2-7, the V gene TRBV7-2; D tentatively reads TRBD1 or TRBD2 (6 bases each). Germline CDR1 and CDR2: SGHTA and FQGNSA. The CDR3 extends over 14 amino acids. The V end lost 5 bases, the J end lost 4 bases, and 15 bases lay between the germline ends. The CDR3 coding sequence is TGTGCCAGCAGCCCACGAGGGGGGCGATACGAGCAGTACTTC. Translation: CASSPRGGRYEQYF.

The chain couples TRBV10-3 to TRBJ1-6; D not certain. This CDR3 has 13 residues. From germline, CDR1 is ENHRY and CDR2 SYGVKD. The V end was cut by 0 bases, the J end by 8 bases, with 5 bases between. The DNA of the CDR3 is TGTGCCATCAGTGAGTCGGATGATTCACCCCTCCACTTT. It specifies CAISESDDSPLHF.

This clonotype has just a few counts. This chain links TRBV20-1 with TRBJ2-1, with 9 nucleotides matching TRBD2. Germline V gene data show CDR1 as DFQATT and CDR2 as SNEGSKA (reference sequence). This CDR3 has 12 residues. J gave up 11 bases and V 5 bases, and 7 bases lay outside the gene matches. DNA for the CDR3: TGCAGTGCTCGAGGGGGACTAGCCCAGCAGTTCTTC. This sequence encodes CSARGGLAQQFF.

This clonotype has just one count. The chain employs TRBV9 and TRBJ2-7; D is perhaps TRBD1 (5 bases). Germline lookup yields CDR1 SGDLS and CDR2 YYNGEE. The germline V and J ends were trimmed by 3 bases and 1 base, with 11 bases remaining between them. There are 14 residues in the CDR3. Here the CDR3 DNA reads TGTGCCAGCAGCGCTCGACAGAATTCCTACGAGCAGTACTTC. Translating gives CASSARQNSYEQYF.

In this sample, this clonotype turned up a few times. An end of the junction differs from the germline gene, which may be a read error. The V and J genes are TRBV5-1 and TRBJ2-5; TRBD1 matches at 8 bases. From germline, CDR1 is SGHRS and CDR2 YFSETQ. The CDR3 extends over 14 amino acids. The CDR3 DNA sequence: TGTGCCAGCAGCTTAGGACAGGGCTGGGAGACCCAGTACTTC. This encodes CASSLGQGWETQYF.

This clonotype appeared a few times. This chain links TRBV2 with TRBJ2-7; 7 bases match TRBD1. Germline CDR1 SNHLY, CDR2 FYNNEI. With V trimmed by 6 bases and J by 4 bases, 15 bases remained unmatched. The CDR3 loop spans 16 amino acids. The CDR3 loop reads CASRQYPGTATYEQYF. CDR3 in DNA: TGTGCCAGCAGACAGTACCCCGGGACAGCTACTTACGAGCAGTACTTC.

This clonotype was recorded a few times. The chain couples TRBV7-7 to TRBJ2-5; 10 bases map to TRBD1. The CDR3 length is 16 residues. V lost 5 bases to trimming and J lost 4 bases; unmatched junction nucleotides: 10. Germline values: CDR1 SSHAT, CDR2 FNYEAQ (reference sequence). This CDR3 is CASSKQPGQGSETQYF. In nucleotides, the CDR3 is TGTGCCAGCAGCAAACAACCGGGACAGGGGTCAGAGACCCAGTACTTC. Supplemented by reference TRBV7-7 and TRBJ2-5, the full variable domain reads GAGVSQSPRYKVTKRGQDVTLRCDPISSHATLYWYQQALGQGPEFLTYFNYEAQPDKSGLPSDRFSAERPEGSISTLTIQRTEQRDSAMYRCASSKQPGQGSETQYFGPGTRLLVL.

The rearrangement uses TRBV10-2 and TRBJ2-7; 12 bases line up with TRBD2. CDR1 and CDR2 from the germline V gene are WSHSY and SAAADI. The CDR3 loop spans 16 amino acids. The ends lost 6 bases at V and 9 bases at J; junction bases unmatched: 15. CDR3 region: CASSPKPSGGAFGQYF. CDR3 nucleotides: TGCGCCAGCAGCCCGAAACCTAGCGGGGGGGCCTTTGGGCAGTACTTC.

As concerns this clonotype: A junction end diverges from the germline sequence, so it may reflect a read error. The gene calls are TRBV20-1 and TRBJ2-3, with 7 nucleotides matching TRBD2. The CDR3 totals 14 residues. The germline gives CDR1 DFQATT, CDR2 SNEGSKA (reference sequence). The CDR3 here is CSARVLAEADTQYF. The CDR3 DNA sequence: TGCAGTGCCAGAGTGCTAGCGGAAGCAGATACGCAGTATTTT.

V usage is TRBV5-1 and J usage is TRBJ2-7, with D possibly matching TRBD2 (6 bases). Germline V gene data show CDR1 as SGHRS and CDR2 as YFSETQ. The CDR3 consists of 14 residues. Deletions cut 2 bases from V and 0 bases from J, with 9 bases between. CDR3 sequence (DNA): TGCGCCAGCAGCTTCCCGGGGGACTCCTACGAGCAGTACTTC. Encoded protein: CASSFPGDSYEQYF.

The chain combines TRBV6-2 or TRBV6-3 with TRBJ2-5, with 8 positions matching TRBD2. This CDR3 comprises 15 residues. Germline assignment: CDR1 MNHEY and CDR2 SVGEGT. V lost 5 bases, J lost 4 bases, and 9 bases stayed unmatched. CDR3 sequence: CASSAQAGAGETQYF. CDR3 nucleotide sequence: TGTGCCAGCAGTGCCCAAGCGGGAGCTGGAGAGACCCAGTACTTC.

The CDR3 DNA reads as TGTGCCAGCAGCCAAGGCCCCCGGGGAGCATACGAGCAGTACTTC. Translation: CASSQGPRGAYEQYF. The rearrangement joins TRBV3-1 to TRBJ2-7; a weak D match, TRBD2 (5 bases). CDR3 length: 15 residues. Germline CDR1 and CDR2: LGHDT and YNNKEL (reference sequence). V gave up 1 base and J gave up 4 bases, with 14 bases separating them.

There are a few counts of this clonotype. The chain links TRBV20-1 to TRBJ2-3; 7 nucleotides match TRBD1. CDR3 length: 14 residues. CDR1 DFQATT and CDR2 SNEGSKA come from the germline V gene (reference sequence). The V segment lost 2 bases and the J segment 2 bases; nucleotides outside the gene matches: 4. CDR3 coding DNA: TGCAGTGCTAGAAGACAGGGAAACACAGATACGCAGTATTTT. It yields the protein CSARRQGNTDTQYF.

This clonotype has a handful of counts. The rearrangement joins TRBV29-1 to TRBJ2-1; no definite D call. The CDR3 contains 12 residues. V was clipped by 4 bases and J by 10 bases, with 14 bases between them. The V gene's germline CDR1 is SQVTM and CDR2 ANQGSEA. The CDR3 loop reads CSVARLMGEQFF. The CDR3, as DNA: TGCAGCGTTGCGAGACTGATGGGCGAGCAGTTCTTC.

The CDR3 protein is CASSPTPGHHNEQFF. The CDR3 DNA follows: TGTGCCAGCAGTCCAACTCCAGGACATCACAATGAGCAGTTCTTC. This rearrangement joins TRBV6-5 to TRBJ2-1; possible D gene TRBD1, 5 bases. Trimming took off 5 bases at V and 5 bases at J, with 16 bases between the two ends. The CDR3 sequence is 15 residues long. CDR1 MNHEY and CDR2 SVGAGI come from the germline V gene.

The chain has TRBV7-9 and TRBJ1-2, with TRBD1 matching over 8 bases. Germline V lookup: CDR1 SEHNR, CDR2 FQNEAQ (reference sequence). V was clipped by 1 base and J by 4 bases; unmatched bases: 5. The CDR3 length is 15 residues. The CDR3 loop is CASSLDRDRFYGYTF. Written as DNA, the CDR3 is TGTGCCAGCAGCTTAGATCGGGACAGGTTCTATGGCTACACCTTC.

For the CDR3, the DNA is TGTGCCAGCAGCGATAGCGGGGGTACCTACAATGAGCAGTTCTTC. It is translated as CASSDSGGTYNEQFF. V usage is TRBV3-1 and J usage is TRBJ2-1; 9 bases align to TRBD2. J lost 2 bases, V lost 5 bases, and 4 bases had no gene match. The length of the CDR3 is 15 residues. The germline CDR1 and CDR2 sequences are LGHDT and YNNKEL (reference sequence).

The J gene is TRBJ2-7, the V gene TRBV12-3 or TRBV12-4; TRBD1 agrees at 7 bases. V lost 6 bases, J lost 4 bases, and 12 bases stayed unmatched. The CDR3 spans 15 residues. Written as DNA, the CDR3 is TGTGCCAGCAGCAGTCCGATGACAGGGTGGTACGAGCAGTACTTC. Its translation: CASSSPMTGWYEQYF.

Comments on this clonotype: One end of the junction fails to match germline, which may point to a read error. V and J are TRBV12-3 or TRBV12-4 and TRBJ1-2; the D is unclear. The CDR3 runs to 13 residues. The CDR3 nucleotides are TGTGCCGGCAGTTTAAGGCAGAACTATGGCTACACCTTC. It translates to CAGSLRQNYGYTF.